The 3 T cell receptor beta chains listed next were all sequenced from one sample in a study of blood T cell repertoires in COVID-19. Some clones are missing from TCRdb's copy, which holds only in-frame ones; the method was immunoSEQ multiplex PCR. The sample yields 350,000 to 450,000 clones, around 91% seen once. The source material was PBMCs or T cells enriched from blood (not recorded which). Receptors were obtained from a man aged 25 to 40 who had recovered from COVID-19.

This clone was found once. The chain recombines TRBV30 with TRBJ2-3, with 7 nucleotides matching TRBD2. V was pared by 2 bases and J by 7 bases, with 9 bases of the junction left unmatched. Germline CDR1 and CDR2: GTSNPN and SVGIG (reference sequence). CDR3 length: 14 amino acids. The CDR3 DNA reads TGTGCCTGGAGTAGAACGGGAGGATGGAATACGCAGTATTTT. It codes for CAWSRTGGWNTQYF.

V and J are TRBV19 and TRBJ2-7, with D possibly being TRBD2 (5 bases). There are 13 residues in the CDR3. Germline V gene data show CDR1 as LNHDA and CDR2 as SQIVND (reference sequence). Trimming left V 5 bases short and J 2 bases short, with 10 bases between. CDR3 sequence reads: CASSLDGAYEQYF. The CDR3 nucleotides read TGTGCCAGTAGTCTGGACGGGGCCTACGAGCAGTACTTC.

The chain recombines TRBV27 with TRBJ1-2; the match to TRBD1 covers 7 bases. Germline-derived CDR1 and CDR2 are MNHEY and SMNVEV (reference sequence). The CDR3 loop spans 17 amino acids. Losses at the gene ends were 4 bases for V and 1 base for J; bases not matched to a gene: 12. The CDR3 region is CASSSRPGQKINYGYTF. The CDR3 DNA reads as TGTGCCAGCAGTTCTCGACCGGGACAGAAGATTAACTATGGCTACACCTTC.